This TCR beta chain originates from a study of shared clonotypes between healthy human individuals. The germline V gene encodes CDR1 MGHRA and CDR2 YSYEKL. The V and J ends lost 0 bases and 13 bases respectively, with 13 bases between them. The CDR3 is made up of 13 amino acids. Original data processing: Filtering was not the same, since immunoSEQ gave junction-only sequences without quality scores. Produced via immunoSEQ multiplex PCR; TCRdb's table is partial and in-frame only. V, J and clone size were drawn from that table, and D and trimming were deduced from the DNA. The sample shows roughly 700,000 clones, under 80% of them seen only once.

Specimen: memory CD4+ T cells sorted from blood. Subset of the sample: CD45RA-negative fraction. V gene TRBV4-1 combines with J gene TRBJ2-1; D is undetermined. This receptor was obtained from a woman younger than 45 in good health. CDR3 sequence: CASSQDQRPYQFF. The CDR3 coding sequence is TGCGCCAGCAGCCAAGATCAGAGACCATACCAGTTCTTC.